This T cell receptor (beta chain) is drawn from a study of T cells in Graves' hyperthyroidism and ophthalmopathy. Study results and caveats: Most thyroid clonotypes that were expanded above 0.001 also turned up in blood.

CDR3 length: 17 amino acids. Per the germline V gene, CDR1 is SGHRS and CDR2 is YFSETQ. Between the trimmed V and J ends, which lost 4 bases and 6 bases, there was a span of 24 bases. This clonotype came up many times. Its antigen is not identified. What was amplified from RNA transcripts were TCR beta CDR3 regions. A first-round RT-PCR of the TCR CDR3 used the HTBI primer set. TCRdb passed the multiplex PCR reads through MiXCR, listing each CDR3 protein once. The table records fewer than 400,000 distinct CDR3 sequences, 11% to 15% of them present only once. The V call is TRBV5-1, the J call TRBJ2-3; a weak D match, TRBD2 (6 bases). The sequence derives from a middle-aged man with Graves' ophthalmopathy. The sample consisted of blood. The CDR3 nucleotides read TGCGCCAGCAGCACCACCGGACTAAATACTCGAGGGGATACGCAGTATTTT. Encoded protein: CASSTTGLNTRGDTQYF.